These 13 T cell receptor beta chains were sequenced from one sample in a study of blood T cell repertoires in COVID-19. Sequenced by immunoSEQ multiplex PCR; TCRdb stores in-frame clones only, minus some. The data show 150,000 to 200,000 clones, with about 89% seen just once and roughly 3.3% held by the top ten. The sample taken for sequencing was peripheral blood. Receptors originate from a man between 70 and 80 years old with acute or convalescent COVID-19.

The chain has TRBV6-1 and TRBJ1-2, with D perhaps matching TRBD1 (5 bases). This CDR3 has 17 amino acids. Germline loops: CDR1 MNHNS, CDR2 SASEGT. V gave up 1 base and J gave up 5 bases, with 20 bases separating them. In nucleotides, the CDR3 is TGTGCCAGCAGTGAAGAGAGCCTTTTTTACAGGAGATATGGCTACACCTTC. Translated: CASSEESLFYRRYGYTF.

The CDR3 DNA reads as TGTGCCAGCAGTTCCCCTGGGACTGCATATGGCTACACCTTC. This encodes CASSSPGTAYGYTF. V is TRBV27 and J is TRBJ1-2, with D possibly being TRBD1 (5 bases). CDR3 length: 14 amino acids. The V gene's germline CDR1 is MNHEY and CDR2 SMNVEV (reference sequence). V was pared by 4 bases and J by 5 bases, with 14 bases between.

The CDR3 DNA reads as TGTGCCAGCAGCTTAGAGTTTACGCGTGCTTTCTTT. This encodes CASSLEFTRAFF. The chain has TRBV11-2 and TRBJ1-1; D unclear. The V end was cut by 0 bases, the J end by 11 bases, with 10 bases between. This CDR3 has 12 residues. Per germline, CDR1 SGHAT and CDR2 FQNNGV. The entire variable domain, with the rest obtained from reference TRBV11-2 and TRBJ1-1, is as follows: EAGVAQSPRYKIIEKRQSVAFWCNPISGHATLYWYQQILGQGPKLLIQFQNNGVVDDSQLPKDRFSAERLKGVDSTLKIQPAKLEDSAVYLCASSLEFTRAFFGQGTRLTVV.

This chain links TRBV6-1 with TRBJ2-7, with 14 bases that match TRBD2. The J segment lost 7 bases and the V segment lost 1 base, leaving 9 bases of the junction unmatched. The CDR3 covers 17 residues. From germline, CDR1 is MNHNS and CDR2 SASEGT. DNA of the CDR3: TGTGCCAGCAGTGAAGTAGGGAGGCGACTAGCGGGAGGGGAGCAGTACTTC. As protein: CASSEVGRRLAGGEQYF.

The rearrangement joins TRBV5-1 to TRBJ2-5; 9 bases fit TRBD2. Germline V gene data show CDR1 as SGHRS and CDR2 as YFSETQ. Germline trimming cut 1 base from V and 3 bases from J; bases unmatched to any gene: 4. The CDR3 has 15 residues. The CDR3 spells CASSLFRGGEETQYF. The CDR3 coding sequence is TGCGCCAGCAGCTTGTTTCGCGGGGGGGAAGAGACCCAGTACTTC.

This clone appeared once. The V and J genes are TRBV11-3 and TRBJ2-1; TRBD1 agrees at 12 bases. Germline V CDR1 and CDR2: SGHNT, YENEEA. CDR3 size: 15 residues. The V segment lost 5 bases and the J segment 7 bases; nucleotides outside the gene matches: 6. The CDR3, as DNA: TGTGCCAGCAGCGAACCGGGACAGGGGGCGAATGAGCAGTTCTTC. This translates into CASSEPGQGANEQFF.

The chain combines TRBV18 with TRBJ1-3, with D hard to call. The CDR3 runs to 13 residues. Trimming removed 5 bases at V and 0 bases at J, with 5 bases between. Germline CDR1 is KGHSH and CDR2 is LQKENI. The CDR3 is CASSGSSGNTIYF. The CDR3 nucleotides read TGTGCCAGCTCAGGCAGCTCTGGAAACACCATATATTTT.

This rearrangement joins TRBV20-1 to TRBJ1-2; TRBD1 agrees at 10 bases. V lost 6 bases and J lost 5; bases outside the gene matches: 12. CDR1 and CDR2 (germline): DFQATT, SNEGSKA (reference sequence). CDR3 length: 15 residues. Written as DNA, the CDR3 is TGCAGTGCGAGTACTAGGGACAGGGGAGGGTATGGCTACACCTTC. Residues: CSASTRDRGGYGYTF.

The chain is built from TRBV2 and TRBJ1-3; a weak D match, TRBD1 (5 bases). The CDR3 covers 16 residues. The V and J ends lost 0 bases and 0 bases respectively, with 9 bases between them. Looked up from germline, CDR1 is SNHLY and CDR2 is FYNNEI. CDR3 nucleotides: TGTGCCAGCAGTGAAGCGGGCAGGGCCTCTGGAAACACCATATATTTT. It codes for CASSEAGRASGNTIYF.

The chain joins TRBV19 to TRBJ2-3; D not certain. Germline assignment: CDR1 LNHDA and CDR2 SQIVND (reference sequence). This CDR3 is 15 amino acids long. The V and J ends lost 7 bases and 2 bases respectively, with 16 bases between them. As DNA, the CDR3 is TGTGCCAGTAAAAGCAGAACCACAGTCACAGATACGCAGTATTTT. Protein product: CASKSRTTVTDTQYF.

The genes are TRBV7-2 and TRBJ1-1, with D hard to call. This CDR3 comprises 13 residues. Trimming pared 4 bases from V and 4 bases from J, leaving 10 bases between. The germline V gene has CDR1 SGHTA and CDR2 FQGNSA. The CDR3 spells CASSSTRGTEAFF. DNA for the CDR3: TGTGCCAGCAGCTCCACTCGGGGCACTGAAGCTTTCTTT.

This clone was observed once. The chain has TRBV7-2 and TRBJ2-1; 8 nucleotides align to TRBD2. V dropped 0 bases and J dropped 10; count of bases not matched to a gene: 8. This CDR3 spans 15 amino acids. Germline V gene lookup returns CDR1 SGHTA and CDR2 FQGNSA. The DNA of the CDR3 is TGTGCCAGCAGCTTAGCGCTGGCGGGAGGATGGGAGCAGTTCTTC. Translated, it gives CASSLALAGGWEQFF. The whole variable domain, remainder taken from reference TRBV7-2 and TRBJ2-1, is GAGVSQSPSNKVTEKGKDVELRCDPISGHTALYWYRQSLGQGLEFLIYFQGNSAPDKSGLPSDRFSAERTGGSVSTLTIQRTQQEDSAVYLCASSLALAGGWEQFFGPGTRLTVL.

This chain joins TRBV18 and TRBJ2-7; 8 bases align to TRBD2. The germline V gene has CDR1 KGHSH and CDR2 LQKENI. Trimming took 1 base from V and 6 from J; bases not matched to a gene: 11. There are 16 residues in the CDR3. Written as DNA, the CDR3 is TGTGCCAGCTCACCACTGGCCGGGACTAGTGGTGGCGAGCAGTACTTC. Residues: CASSPLAGTSGGEQYF.